This is a list of T cell receptor beta chains from one sample in a study of tumour-infiltrating T cells in Burkitt lymphoma. The data were produced by immunoSEQ multiplex PCR, yet TCRdb's version contains in-frame clones alone and is incomplete. The table shows 12,000 to 15,000 clones, with around 75% occurring only once. The sequenced material came from tumor tissue. All receptors come from a human donor with diffuse large B-cell lymphoma. Both conserved end residues are part of each CDR3. The order of the fields is clone size, J gene, D gene, V gene, CDR3 DNA, CDR3 protein. The D gene is left open where the match is weak. Clone size is given for some rows only: seen once, a few or many times, or a class if the clone is expanded.

>.|TRBJ2-7|.|TRBV19
TGTGCCAGTAGTGCAGAAGGCTACGAGCAGTACTTC
CASSAEGYEQYF
>.|TRBJ1-1|.|TRBV6-5
TGTGCCACCACCCCAAACGGTTACGGGGACACTGAAGCTTTCTTT
CATTPNGYGDTEAFF
>.|TRBJ2-5|.|TRBV7-6
TGTGCCAGCAGCTTACTGCATCGCGAGACCCAGTACTTC
CASSLLHRETQYF
>once|TRBJ2-3|.|TRBV9
TGTGCCAGCAGCGGTCTCGTTGGGAACACAGATACGCAGTATTTT
CASSGLVGNTDTQYF
>.|TRBJ1-1|.|TRBV4-2
TGTGCCAGCAGCCAAGTGGGGGATATGAACACTGAAGCTTTCTTT
CASSQVGDMNTEAFF
>.|TRBJ2-1|.|TRBV28
TGTGCCAGCAGCCCTCCTATGTCCTCCTACAATGAGCAGTTCTTC
CASSPPMSSYNEQFF
>.|TRBJ1-5|TRBD1|TRBV7-2
TGTGCCAGCAGCGCACGCTCAGGGGGCTTTAGCAATCAGCCCCAGCATTTT
CASSARSGGFSNQPQHF
>.|TRBJ1-2|.|TRBV20-1
TGCAGTGCTTCACAGAGGGGCTACACCTTC
CSASQRGYTF
>few|TRBJ2-7|.|TRBV15
TGTGCCACCAGCAGAGATTGGGGAGACAGCCCCTACGAGCAGTACTTC
CATSRDWGDSPYEQYF
>.|TRBJ2-7|.|TRBV28
TGTGCCAGCACGGTAAACTACGAGCAGTACTTC
CASTVNYEQYF
>.|TRBJ2-4|TRBD2|TRBV29-1
TGCAGCGTTTATTTAGCGGGGCATAAAAACATTCAGTACTTC
CSVYLAGHKNIQYF
>.|TRBJ2-3|.|TRBV29-1
TGCAGCGCTGCTCCGACTACGACTAGCACAGATACGCAGTATTTT
CSAAPTTTSTDTQYF